Listed below are T cell receptor beta chains from one sample, sequenced in a study of blood T cell repertoires in COVID-19. Data came from immunoSEQ multiplex PCR; TCRdb stores just in-frame clones and leaves some out. Found here are approximately 400,000 clones, more than 75% of them singletons; the top ten hold more than 0.95%. The sequencing sample was made of PBMCs or T cells enriched from blood (not recorded which). Receptors were obtained from a woman aged 18-30 years who had recovered from COVID-19. The CDR3 runs from the conserved cysteine through the conserved F or W. Fields, in order: CDR3 protein, CDR3 DNA, V gene, D gene, clone size, J gene. A D gene is named only where the DNA matches it firmly. The listing skips clone size in some rows; elsewhere it reads once, few, many or a size class.

CASSHPPRYEQYF,TGTGCCAGCAGCCATCCCCCCCGCTACGAGCAGTACTTC,TRBV3-1/TRBV3-2,-,-,TRBJ2-7
CATSASGQPGATEAFF,TGTGCCACCAGTGCCTCCGGACAGCCCGGGGCCACTGAAGCTTTCTTT,TRBV24-1,-,-,TRBJ1-1
CASSYYREDEKLFF,TGTGCCAGCAGTTACTACAGGGAAGATGAAAAACTGTTTTTT,TRBV6-5,-,-,TRBJ1-4
CASSLGSAILGYETQYF,TGTGCCAGCAGCTTAGGGTCAGCGATTCTAGGCTACGAGACCCAGTACTTC,TRBV7-9,-,-,TRBJ2-5
CASSQRGLISYNSPLHF,TGTGCCAGCAGCCAACGGGGACTTATCAGCTATAATTCACCCCTCCACTTT,TRBV7-2,-,once,TRBJ1-6
CASSQGGIYGYTF,TGTGCCAGCAGCCAAGGCGGAATCTATGGCTACACCTTC,TRBV4-2,-,-,TRBJ1-2
CASSQARVGDYGYTF,TGTGCCAGCAGCCAAGCCAGGGTAGGAGACTATGGCTACACCTTC,TRBV3-1/TRBV3-2,-,-,TRBJ1-2
CASSPLAGGRDTDTQYF,TGCGCCAGCAGCCCGCTAGCGGGGGGGCGGGACACAGATACGCAGTATTTT,TRBV4-3,TRBD2,once,TRBJ2-3
CASSSGFEKLFF,TGTGCCAGCAGTTCAGGGTTTGAAAAACTGTTTTTT,TRBV28,-,-,TRBJ1-4
CASRDGTGFFDYTF,TGTGCCAGCAGGGACGGGACAGGGTTTTTTGACTACACCTTC,TRBV2,TRBD1,-,TRBJ1-2
CASSLGTGTGANVLTF,TGTGCCAGCAGCTTGGGAACAGGGACCGGGGCCAACGTCCTGACTTTC,TRBV5-6,-,-,TRBJ2-6
CASSFDRGNYGYTF,TGTGCCAGCAGCTTTGACAGGGGAAACTATGGCTACACCTTC,TRBV5-8,TRBD1,-,TRBJ1-2
CASSPGGSKNIQYF,TGTGCCAGCAGCCCGGGGGGTTCCAAAAACATTCAGTACTTC,TRBV9,TRBD2,-,TRBJ2-4
CATRTGTDQETQYF,TGTGCCACCAGGACAGGGACGGATCAAGAGACCCAGTACTTC,TRBV6-6,TRBD1,-,TRBJ2-5
CASSDGWLPTGTQYF,TGTGCCAGCAGTGATGGGTGGCTACCAACGGGGACCCAGTACTTC,TRBV2,-,-,TRBJ2-5
CAISESEREARDEKLFF,TGTGCCATCAGTGAGTCGGAGAGGGAGGCAAGGGACGAAAAACTGTTTTTT,TRBV10-3,-,-,TRBJ1-4
CASSLEGTGQETQYF,TGTGCCAGCAGCTTGGAAGGGACGGGACAGGAGACCCAGTACTTC,TRBV5-4,TRBD1,-,TRBJ2-5
CASSLEAGFNEKLFF,TGTGCCAGCAGCTTAGAGGCAGGCTTTAATGAAAAACTGTTTTTT,TRBV7-8,-,-,TRBJ1-4
CASSDLSSGGVEQFF,TGTGCCAGCAGTGATCTCTCTAGCGGGGGGGTTGAGCAGTTCTTC,TRBV2,TRBD2,-,TRBJ2-1
CASSSQGSGNTIYF,TGCGCCAGCAGCTCCCAGGGTTCTGGAAACACCATATATTTT,TRBV5-1,-,-,TRBJ1-3
CASREAGQEYSPLHF,TGTGCCAGCAGAGAGGCGGGACAGGAATATTCACCCCTCCACTTT,TRBV28,TRBD1,-,TRBJ1-6
CASSLEEGDTEAFF,TGTGCCAGCAGCTTGGAAGAGGGGGACACTGAAGCTTTCTTT,TRBV5-4,-,-,TRBJ1-1
CASGLVLDRTYRGTEAFF,TGTGCTAGTGGTTTGGTACTCGACAGGACCTACCGGGGCACTGAAGCTTTCTTT,TRBV12-5,-,-,TRBJ1-1
CASSERPSGGETQYF,TGTGCCAGCAGTGAAAGGCCTAGCGGGGGGGAGACCCAGTACTTC,TRBV2,TRBD2,once,TRBJ2-5
CASSLDLQETQYF,TGTGCCAGCAGCTTAGATCTTCAAGAGACCCAGTACTTC,TRBV11-2,-,-,TRBJ2-5
CATDTGDTGELFF,TGTGCCACCGACACAGGGGACACCGGGGAGCTGTTTTTT,TRBV10-3,TRBD1,-,TRBJ2-2
CASSRDKSYEQYF,TGTGCCAGTAGCCGGGACAAATCCTACGAGCAGTACTTC,TRBV19,-,-,TRBJ2-7
CASSQDTGYYNEQFF,TGCGCCAGCAGCCAAGATACAGGCTACTACAATGAGCAGTTCTTC,TRBV4-3,-,-,TRBJ2-1